The 21 T cell receptor beta chains reported below all come from one sample, sequenced in a study of PD-1 blockade in classical Hodgkin lymphoma (TCRdb year 2020). According to the study, the label for this sample's time point signals: newly diagnosed, previously untreated cHL patient sample. Using a Miltenyi CD4+ T cell isolation kit, CD4+ T cells were purified from thawed PBMCs through magnetic negative selection. Library preparation used the immunoSEQ multiplex PCR assay. TCRdb re-hosts the immuneACCESS table, in-frame sequences only. Its copies lack some clones; in the studies checked, an unresolved V gene accounts for under half of them, and the cause for the rest is not known. Counted in this sample were around 30,000 clones; roughly 89% of them appeared once. The ten top clones hold about 0.22% of the sample. Sequenced input: CD4+ T cells from blood. The receptors derive from a human donor with classical Hodgkin lymphoma.

The chain combines TRBV19 with TRBJ2-6; D is undetermined. The CDR3 runs 15 residues. Germline CDR1 is LNHDA and CDR2 is SQIVND (reference sequence). Deletions cut 3 bases from V and 3 bases from J, with 9 bases between. CDR3 in amino acids: CASSMGWGGANVLTF. CDR3 nucleotide sequence: TGTGCCAGTAGTATGGGGTGGGGTGGGGCCAACGTCCTGACTTTC.

This clone showed up just a few times. This chain links TRBV7-2 with TRBJ2-7; possibly TRBD2 for D (6 bases). The germline V and J ends were trimmed by 8 bases and 3 bases, with 23 bases remaining between them. The CDR3 sequence is 16 residues long. In germline, CDR1 is SGHTA, CDR2 FQGNSA. Here the CDR3 DNA reads TGTGCCAGCTTCCCAACGGCGGGACCGCCTCACTACGAGCAGTACTTC. Protein sequence: CASFPTAGPPHYEQYF.

This chain connects TRBV9 to TRBJ1-2; D call uncertain. The CDR3 runs 15 residues. Trimming shortened V by 0 bases and J by 3 bases, and 12 bases separated the two germline ends. Per the germline V gene, CDR1 is SGDLS and CDR2 is YYNGEE. The CDR3, as DNA: TGTGCCAGCAGCGTAGGTGTCGGTAGTGACTATGGCTACACCTTC. It is translated as CASSVGVGSDYGYTF.

The chain links TRBV2 to TRBJ2-1; D uncertain. The CDR3 has 15 amino acids. The V gene's germline CDR1 is SNHLY and CDR2 FYNNEI. V was clipped by 7 bases and J by 8 bases, with 21 bases between them. The chain's CDR3 is CASTPTRLRMDEQFF. In DNA, the CDR3 is TGTGCCAGCACCCCCACGAGGCTTAGGATGGATGAGCAGTTCTTC. Full variable domain (remainder filled in from reference TRBV2 and TRBJ2-1): EPEVTQTPSHQVTQMGQEVILRCVPISNHLYFYWYRQILGQKVEFLVSFYNNEISEKSEIFDDQFSVERPDGSNFTLKIRSTKLEDSAMYFCASTPTRLRMDEQFFGPGTRLTVL.

The CDR3: CASSTTAASYGYTF. The CDR3, as DNA: TGTGCCAGCTCAACGACGGCCGCCTCCTATGGCTACACCTTC. The gene calls are TRBV18 and TRBJ1-2; the D is unclear. The CDR3 runs 14 residues. Germline assignment: CDR1 KGHSH and CDR2 LQKENI. V was pared by 5 bases and J by 4 bases, with 14 bases between.

The gene calls are TRBV6-5 and TRBJ1-5, with a possible D match to TRBD1 (6 bases). The germline gives CDR1 MNHEY, CDR2 SVGAGI. The CDR3 length is 14 residues. Trimming removed 6 bases from V and 6 bases from J, with 15 bases in between. This CDR3 reads CASRKRQGFQPQHF. The CDR3 DNA is TGTGCCAGCAGAAAGAGGCAGGGGTTTCAGCCCCAGCATTTT.

The chain couples TRBV19 to TRBJ1-1; 8 positions match TRBD1. J was trimmed by 6 bases and V by 5 bases; bases with no gene match: 14. CDR3 length equals 16 residues. Germline loops: CDR1 LNHDA, CDR2 SQIVND (reference sequence). The CDR3 is CASSVLYGQGSAEAFF. DNA of the CDR3: TGTGCCAGTAGTGTGCTATATGGACAGGGAAGCGCTGAAGCTTTCTTT.

The chain carries TRBV19 and TRBJ1-4; no clear D gene. V lost 4 bases and J 7 bases, leaving 10 bases between the germline ends. The CDR3 consists of 13 residues. Germline V gene lookup returns CDR1 LNHDA and CDR2 SQIVND (reference sequence). Here the CDR3 DNA reads TGTGCCAGTAGTACCAGTCTCGCTGAAAAACTGTTTTTT. This translates into CASSTSLAEKLFF.

Here the CDR3 reads CASSQELRPGQRAGANEKLFF. The DNA of the CDR3 is TGCGCCAGCAGCCAAGAACTTAGACCGGGACAGCGAGCCGGGGCTAATGAAAAACTGTTTTTT. The chain links TRBV4-3 to TRBJ1-4, with 7 nucleotides matching TRBD1. Trimming cost V 0 bases and J 3 bases; bases outside gene matches: 19. The CDR3 totals 21 residues. The V gene's germline CDR1 is LGHNA and CDR2 YSLEER.

The chain links TRBV9 to TRBJ1-1, with D possibly TRBD1 on 6 matching bases. The V gene's germline CDR1 is SGDLS and CDR2 YYNGEE. This CDR3 contains 14 residues. The CDR3: CERSRGWEPVRAFF. CDR3 in DNA: TGTGAACGCAGTAGGGGGTGGGAGCCGGTTCGGGCTTTCTTT.

The chain carries TRBV7-9 and TRBJ2-1; a possible D gene is TRBD2 (6 bases). The CDR3 contains 15 residues. The germline V gene has CDR1 SEHNR and CDR2 FQNEAQ (reference sequence). Trimming left V 5 bases short and J 10 bases short, with 21 bases between. In DNA, the CDR3 is TGTGCCAGCAGCGCTCCGGGACTGCCGTCGGGGGAGCAGTTCTTC. It translates to CASSAPGLPSGEQFF.

The table lists this clone with a few counts. The V call is TRBV28, the J call TRBJ1-2; D is unresolved. The CDR3 loop spans 11 amino acids. The ends were cut back, 3 bases at V and 8 bases at J, with 7 bases in the middle. CDR1 MDHEN and CDR2 SYDVKM come from the germline V gene. The CDR3 DNA reads as TGTGCCAGCAGTTTGGGTGTGGGCTACACCTTC. Translating it yields CASSLGVGYTF.

The V call is TRBV19, the J call TRBJ1-5; D is uncertain. V shed 2 bases and J shed 7 bases, with 21 bases lying between them. This CDR3 region has 17 residues. The germline V gene encodes CDR1 LNHDA and CDR2 SQIVND (reference sequence). The CDR3 coding sequence is TGTGCCAGTAGTATAATTTCGGGAGCCCGGGCGGAACAGCCCCAGCATTTT. It yields the protein CASSIISGARAEQPQHF.

V is TRBV13 and J is TRBJ2-2; D is perhaps TRBD1 or TRBD2 (5 bases each). The CDR3 covers 18 residues. Germline V gene sequence: CDR1 PRHDT, CDR2 FYEKMQ (reference sequence). Trimming took off 8 bases at V and 0 bases at J, with 22 bases between the two ends. The DNA for the CDR3 is TGTGCCAGCGAGGGGCGTAGGACGGGGATCACGAACACCGGGGAGCTGTTTTTT. It specifies CASEGRRTGITNTGELFF.

This sequence joins TRBV7-2 and TRBJ1-1; no definite D call. The CDR3 is made up of 14 amino acids. V was cut by 1 base and J by 4 bases, with 10 bases left in between. Germline V gene lookup returns CDR1 SGHTA and CDR2 FQGNSA. The CDR3 nucleotides are TGTGCCAGCAGCTTAGGTGGCGTGCCCACTGAAGCTTTCTTT. It encodes CASSLGGVPTEAFF.

This sequence joins TRBV28 and TRBJ1-1, with a tentative D call TRBD1 (5 bases). Trimming shortened V by 5 bases and J by 2 bases, and 15 bases separated the two germline ends. The germline V gene encodes CDR1 MDHEN and CDR2 SYDVKM. The CDR3 is made up of 15 amino acids. The CDR3 nucleotides read TGTGCCAGCAGTAGGTACAGGACTCGCAACACTGAAGCTTTCTTT. It encodes CASSRYRTRNTEAFF.

This clone was recorded once. The rearrangement links TRBV5-1 to TRBJ1-1; D gene unclear. The germline CDR1 and CDR2 sequences are SGHRS and YFSETQ. Trimming cost V 4 bases and J 4 bases, with 14 bases left between them. The CDR3 is made up of 14 amino acids. This chain's CDR3 is CASSDQTYSTEAFF. The CDR3 DNA is TGCGCCAGCAGCGACCAGACTTATAGCACTGAAGCTTTCTTT.

The V and J genes are TRBV6-5 and TRBJ1-2, with 9 bases fitting TRBD1. The V gene end was trimmed by 4 bases and the J gene end by 5 bases; junction bases not matched to a gene: 5. This CDR3 has 14 amino acids. Germline values: CDR1 MNHEY, CDR2 SVGAGI. In DNA form, the CDR3 reads TGTGCCAGCAGTTCGGGACAGGGTTGGTATGGCTACACCTTC. This gives the protein CASSSGQGWYGYTF.

V is TRBV7-9 and J is TRBJ1-1; 10 bases agree with TRBD1. J was trimmed by 3 bases and V by 2 bases; bases with no gene match: 3. The CDR3 is made up of 15 amino acids. The germline CDR1 and CDR2 sequences are SEHNR and FQNEAQ (reference sequence). The CDR3 protein is CASSLRQGADTEAFF. The CDR3 bases are TGTGCCAGCAGCTTAAGACAGGGGGCTGACACTGAAGCTTTCTTT.

The V call is TRBV2, the J call TRBJ2-4; TRBD2 matches at 8 bases. Trimming cost V 5 bases and J 4 bases; bases outside gene matches: 10. The germline V gene encodes CDR1 SNHLY and CDR2 FYNNEI. The CDR3 spans 16 residues. The CDR3 here is CASSPPGGSLKNIQYF. CDR3 DNA: TGTGCCAGCAGTCCCCCGGGAGGGTCTCTAAAAAACATTCAGTACTTC.

The genes are TRBV11-3 and TRBJ2-3; 9 bases align to TRBD2. J gave up 4 bases and V 1 base, and 9 bases lay outside the gene matches. Per germline, CDR1 SGHNT and CDR2 YENEEA. The CDR3 runs 17 residues. The CDR3 here is CASSLGASGKSADTQYF. The CDR3 DNA reads as TGTGCCAGCAGCTTAGGGGCTAGCGGGAAAAGCGCAGATACGCAGTATTTT.